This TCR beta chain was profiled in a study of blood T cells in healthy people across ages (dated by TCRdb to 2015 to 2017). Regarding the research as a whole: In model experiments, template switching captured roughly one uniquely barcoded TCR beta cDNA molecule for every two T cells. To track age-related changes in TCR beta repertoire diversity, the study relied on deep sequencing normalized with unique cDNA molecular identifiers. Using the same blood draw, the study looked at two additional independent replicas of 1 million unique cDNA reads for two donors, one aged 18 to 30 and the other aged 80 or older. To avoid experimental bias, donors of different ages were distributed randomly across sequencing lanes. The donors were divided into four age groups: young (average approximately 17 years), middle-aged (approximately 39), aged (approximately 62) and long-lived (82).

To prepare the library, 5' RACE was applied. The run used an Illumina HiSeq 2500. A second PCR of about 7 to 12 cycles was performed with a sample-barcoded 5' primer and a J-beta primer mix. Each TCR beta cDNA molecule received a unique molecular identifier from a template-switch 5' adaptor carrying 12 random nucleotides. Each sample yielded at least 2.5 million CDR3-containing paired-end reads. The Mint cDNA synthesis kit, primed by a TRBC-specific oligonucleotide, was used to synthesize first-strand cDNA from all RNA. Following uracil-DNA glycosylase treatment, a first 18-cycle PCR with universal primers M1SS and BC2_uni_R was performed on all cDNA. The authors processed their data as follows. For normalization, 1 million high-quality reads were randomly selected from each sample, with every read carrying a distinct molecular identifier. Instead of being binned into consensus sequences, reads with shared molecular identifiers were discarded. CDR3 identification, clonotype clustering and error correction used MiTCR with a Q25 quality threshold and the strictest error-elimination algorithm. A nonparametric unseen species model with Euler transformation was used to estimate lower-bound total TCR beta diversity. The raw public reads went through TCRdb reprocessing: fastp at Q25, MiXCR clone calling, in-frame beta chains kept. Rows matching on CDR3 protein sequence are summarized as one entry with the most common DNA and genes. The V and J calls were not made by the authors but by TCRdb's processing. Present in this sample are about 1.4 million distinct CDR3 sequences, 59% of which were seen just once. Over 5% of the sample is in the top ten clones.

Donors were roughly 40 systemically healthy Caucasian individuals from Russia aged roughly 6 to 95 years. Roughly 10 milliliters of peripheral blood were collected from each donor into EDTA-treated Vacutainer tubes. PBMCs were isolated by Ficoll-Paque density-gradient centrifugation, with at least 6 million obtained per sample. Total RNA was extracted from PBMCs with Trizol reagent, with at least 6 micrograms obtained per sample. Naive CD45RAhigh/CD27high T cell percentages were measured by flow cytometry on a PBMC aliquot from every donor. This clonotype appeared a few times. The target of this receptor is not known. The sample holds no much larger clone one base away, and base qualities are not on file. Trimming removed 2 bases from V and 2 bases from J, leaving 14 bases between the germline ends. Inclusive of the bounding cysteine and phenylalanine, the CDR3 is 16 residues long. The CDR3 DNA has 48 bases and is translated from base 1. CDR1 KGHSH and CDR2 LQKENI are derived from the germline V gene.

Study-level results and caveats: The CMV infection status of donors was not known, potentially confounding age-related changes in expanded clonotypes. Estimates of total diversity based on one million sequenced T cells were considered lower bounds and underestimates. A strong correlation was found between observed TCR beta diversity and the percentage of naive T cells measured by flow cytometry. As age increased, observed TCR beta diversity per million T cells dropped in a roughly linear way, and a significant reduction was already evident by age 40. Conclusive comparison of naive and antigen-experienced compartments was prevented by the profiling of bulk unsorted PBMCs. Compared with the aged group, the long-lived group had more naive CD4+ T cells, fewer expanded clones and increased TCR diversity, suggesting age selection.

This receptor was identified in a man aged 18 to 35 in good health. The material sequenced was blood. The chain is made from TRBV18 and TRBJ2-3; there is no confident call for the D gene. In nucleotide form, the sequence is TGTGCCAGCTCACCATCCCCTGGGCAGGACACAGATACGCAGTATTTT. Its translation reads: CASSPSPGQDTDTQYF.